These T cell receptor beta chains were read from a single sample in a study of siplizumab effects on memory and regulatory T cells. Some clones are missing from TCRdb's copy, which holds only in-frame ones; the method was immunoSEQ multiplex PCR. In the table there are 45,000 to 60,000 clones, about 90% of which are singletons. Sequencing was performed on naive CD8+ T cells sorted from blood. The receptors originated from a human donor in good health. The CDR3 runs from the conserved cysteine through the conserved F or W. Each record gives: D gene, V gene, clone size, J gene, CDR3 DNA, CDR3 protein. D genes are given only for firm matches. The listing skips clone size in some rows; elsewhere it reads once, few, many or a size class.

NA	TRBV7-9	NA	TRBJ1-1	TGTGCCAGCAGCTTATGGCAACTTGAAGCTTTCTTT	CASSLWQLEAFF
NA	TRBV2	few	TRBJ1-2	TGTGCCAGCAGTACCGGTGGCAGGGACTATGGCTACACCTTC	CASSTGGRDYGYTF
NA	TRBV5-5	NA	TRBJ1-3	TGTGCCAGCAGCGAAGGGCCGGGGGCTGGAAACACCATATATTTT	CASSEGPGAGNTIYF
NA	TRBV19	NA	TRBJ1-4	TGTGCCAGTAGTAGAACGGCTAATGAAAAACTGTTTTTT	CASSRTANEKLFF
NA	TRBV11-2	NA	TRBJ1-1	TGTGCCAGTAGAACGTGGGGGGGGCTGAGTACTGAAGCTTTCTTT	CASRTWGGLSTEAFF
TRBD1	TRBV2	NA	TRBJ2-7	TGTGCCAGCCTTTCCGGGACAGGGGCCTACGAGCAGTACTTC	CASLSGTGAYEQYF
TRBD2	TRBV7-9	NA	TRBJ2-7	TGTGCCAGCAGCTCGGGGCTAGCGGTATTCTACGAGCAGTACTTC	CASSSGLAVFYEQYF
NA	TRBV14	NA	TRBJ2-5	TGTGCCAGCAGCCAAGATGAGAGGGCGTGGAGGCAAGAGACCCAGTACTTC	CASSQDERAWRQETQYF
NA	TRBV20-1	NA	TRBJ2-7	TGCAGTGCTCGATTAGACTACGAGCAGTACTTC	CSARLDYEQYF
NA	TRBV4-1	NA	TRBJ1-2	TGCGCCAGCAGCCACGCGGCGGGTGAGGGAGAACGGGGCTACACCTTC	CASSHAAGEGERGYTF
NA	TRBV7-7	NA	TRBJ2-5	TGTGCCAGCAGCTCCAGAGGACAACCAGAGACCCAGTACTTC	CASSSRGQPETQYF
TRBD2	TRBV11-2	NA	TRBJ2-7	TGTGCCAGCAGCTTTGGGACTAGCGTTTACGAGCAGTACTTC	CASSFGTSVYEQYF
NA	TRBV7-9	NA	TRBJ2-2	TGTGCCAGCAGCCCCCGGGGGGCCGGAGGAGGGGAGCTGTTTTTT	CASSPRGAGGGELFF
NA	TRBV25-1	once	TRBJ1-1	TGTGCCAGCAGTCCCGAGGAGATGAACACTGAAGCTTTCTTT	CASSPEEMNTEAFF
TRBD1	TRBV19	NA	TRBJ1-2	TGTGCCAGTAGGACAGGACAGGGGATCCGCTATGGCTACACCTTC	CASRTGQGIRYGYTF
NA	TRBV11-2	NA	TRBJ2-2	TGTGCCAGCAGCCCGGACTGGTCGAACACCGGGGAGCTGTTTTTT	CASSPDWSNTGELFF
NA	TRBV30	NA	TRBJ2-3	TGTGCCTGGAGTGTAGGTCAGAACCCAGATACGCAGTATTTT	CAWSVGQNPDTQYF
NA	TRBV29-1	NA	TRBJ1-2	TGCAGCGTCGCGGACAGCTACTATGGCTACACCTTC	CSVADSYYGYTF
TRBD2	TRBV7-8	NA	TRBJ2-5	TGTGCCAGCAATTGGGCGGGAGAGGAGACCCAGTACTTC	CASNWAGEETQYF
NA	TRBV7-8	NA	TRBJ2-7	TGTGCCAGCAGCTTAGTTGGGACCTACGAGCAGTACTTC	CASSLVGTYEQYF
TRBD2	TRBV4-2	NA	TRBJ2-5	TGTGCCAGCAGCCAAGATCTCGCTAGCGGGGGGGCCGGGGAGACCCAGTACTTC	CASSQDLASGGAGETQYF
NA	TRBV5-4	NA	TRBJ2-7	TGTGCCAGTCGGGCAGGGGGGTCCTACGAGCAGTACTTC	CASRAGGSYEQYF
NA	TRBV7-9	NA	TRBJ2-7	TGTGCCAGCAGCTTAGAACCGGTACAGCACCTTATCTTC	CASSLEPVQHLIF
NA	TRBV4-1	NA	TRBJ2-2	TGCGCCAGCAGCCAGAGGACTCGGAACACCGGGGAGCTGTTTTTT	CASSQRTRNTGELFF
TRBD1	TRBV9	once	TRBJ2-2	TGTGCCAGCAGCGACCCCGGGACAGGGCTTACCGGGGAGCTGTTTTTT	CASSDPGTGLTGELFF
NA	TRBV19	NA	TRBJ2-2	TGTGCCACAAATAGCGGACCCGGGGAGCTGTTTTTT	CATNSGPGELFF
NA	TRBV27	NA	TRBJ2-7	TGTGCCAGCAGTTCAAGGGAACCCTACGAGCAGTACTTC	CASSSREPYEQYF
NA	TRBV30	NA	TRBJ2-7	TGTGCCTGGAGTTACTCCTACGAGCAGTACTTC	CAWSYSYEQYF
NA	TRBV27	NA	TRBJ1-1	TGTGCCAGCAGTTCGGGACAGAACACTGAAGCTTTCTTT	CASSSGQNTEAFF
NA	TRBV29-1	NA	TRBJ2-1	TGCAGCGTAGATCCTTACAATGAGCAGTTCTTC	CSVDPYNEQFF
TRBD1	TRBV7-9	NA	TRBJ2-3	TGTGCCAGTGGGACAGGGGGCTTCACAGATACGCAGTATTTT	CASGTGGFTDTQYF
NA	TRBV14	NA	TRBJ1-2	TGTGCCAGCAGCCATACACTACGTCCTAACTATGGCTACACCTTC	CASSHTLRPNYGYTF
TRBD1	TRBV7-3	NA	TRBJ2-5	TGTGCCAGCAGCTTAGTGGCCCAGGGGGAAGAGACCCAGTACTTC	CASSLVAQGEETQYF
TRBD2	TRBV7-2	once	TRBJ2-3	TGTGCCAGCAGCTTATGGGTTAGCGGGGTTAGCACAGATACGCAGTATTTT	CASSLWVSGVSTDTQYF
NA	TRBV29-1	NA	TRBJ2-2	TGCAGCGTGGAGGACGGTGGCACCGGGGAGCTGTTTTTT	CSVEDGGTGELFF
NA	TRBV9	NA	TRBJ2-1	TGTGCCAGCAGCGACCCAGATGAGGGGAGCTCCTACAATGAGCAGTTCTTC	CASSDPDEGSSYNEQFF
NA	TRBV7-9	NA	TRBJ2-1	TGTGCCAGCAGCAAGACATCCAATGAGCAGTTCTTC	CASSKTSNEQFF
NA	TRBV6-5	NA	TRBJ1-6	TGTGCCAGCAGTTACTACAGCCAGGCGGACTCACCCCTCCACTTT	CASSYYSQADSPLHF
NA	TRBV6-5	NA	TRBJ1-2	TGTGCCAGCAGTTACGGGGTACCCTATGGCTACACCTTC	CASSYGVPYGYTF
NA	TRBV5-6	NA	TRBJ2-4	TGTGCCAGCAGCTACACCGGGGGCCAAAACATTCAGTACTTC	CASSYTGGQNIQYF
NA	TRBV19	once	TRBJ2-2	TGTGCCAGTAGCCCCCGCCGCGCCTTGAACACCGGGGAGCTGTTTTTT	CASSPRRALNTGELFF
TRBD1	TRBV6-1	NA	TRBJ1-3	TGTGCCAGCAGTGATACGACAGGGTCTGGAAACACCATATATTTT	CASSDTTGSGNTIYF
NA	TRBV29-1	few	TRBJ1-1	TGCAGCGTTGATAAGGGGTCGAACACTGAAGCTTTCTTT	CSVDKGSNTEAFF
NA	TRBV9	once	TRBJ2-5	TGTGCCAGCAGCGTAGAGGGGACCCTCCAAGAGACCCAGTACTTC	CASSVEGTLQETQYF
TRBD1	TRBV6-1	once	TRBJ2-4	TGTGCCAGCAGTGACGATACAGGGGTTGGGGGCAAAAACATTCAGTACTTC	CASSDDTGVGGKNIQYF
NA	TRBV14	NA	TRBJ2-7	TGTGCCAGCAGCCAAGATTTCGGGGGGCAAACCTACGAGCAGTACTTC	CASSQDFGGQTYEQYF
TRBD1	TRBV25-1	NA	TRBJ1-2	TGTGCCAGCAGTGGAACAGGGGGCTTAGACTATGGCTACACCTTC	CASSGTGGLDYGYTF
TRBD2	TRBV27	NA	TRBJ2-7	TGTGCCAGCAGTTCCCCCGGGACTAGCGCGTACGAGCAGTACTTC	CASSSPGTSAYEQYF
TRBD2	TRBV27	NA	TRBJ2-1	TGTGCCAGCAAGGTTAGCGGGATCGGGTCCTACAATGAGCAGTTCTTC	CASKVSGIGSYNEQFF
TRBD2	TRBV5-1	NA	TRBJ2-3	TGCGCCAGCAGCTTGGAACTAGCGGGGAGCCCAGATACGCAGTATTTT	CASSLELAGSPDTQYF
NA	TRBV7-9	NA	TRBJ2-2	TGTGCCAGCAGCTTAACGGGGGAAGAAAACACCGGGGAGCTGTTTTTT	CASSLTGEENTGELFF
NA	TRBV6-5	NA	TRBJ2-1	TGTGCCAGCAGTTACTCGGGGAGCTCCTACAATGAGCAGTTCTTC	CASSYSGSSYNEQFF
NA	TRBV15	NA	TRBJ2-7	TGTGCCACCAGCAGAGGACGGGACTCCTACGAGCAGTACTTC	CATSRGRDSYEQYF